A single TCR beta chain is shown here with its context. This same CDR3 is encoded by further DNA sequences in the sample. This CDR3 comprises 14 residues. Germline trimming cut 5 bases from V and 4 bases from J; bases unmatched to any gene: 5. The germline CDR1 and CDR2 sequences are MGHRA and YSYEKL. This sample is drawn from a study of shared T cell receptors in the human thymus. Here immunoSEQ multiplex PCR was the method, and the copy in TCRdb shows in-frame clones only, minus some. The sample includes about 730,000 clones, approximately 83% of them seen just once. These data were also reused for a study on human thymus T cells. That source adds: Healthy Finnish infants undergoing corrective surgery for congenital heart defects were the donors. Resections were taken during corrective heart surgery, and the thymus tissue came from these. Reports from related research described highly overlapping thymic repertoires among unrelated individuals.

V gene TRBV4-1 combines with J gene TRBJ1-3; 7 bases map to TRBD1. This clonotype was obtained from a girl less than two years old with a congenital heart defect. Sequencing was carried out using thymocytes. CDR3 sequence (DNA): TGCGCCAGCAGCGTCGACAGGGACGGAAACACCATATATTTT. It specifies CASSVDRDGNTIYF.